Detailed here is one T cell receptor (beta chain). In the original workflow: How many nucleated cells were present was estimated from reference gene primer amplification. Assay: immunoSEQ multiplex PCR; the TCRdb copy retains only in-frame clones and omits some. V and J calls plus clone size are reproduced from that table; the DNA served to infer D and trimming. This sample has around 200,000 clones, with around 86% found just once. This sample stems from a study of blood T cell repertoires in COVID-19. Study in general: Spain, Italy and the United States supplied samples that represented acute and convalescent COVID-19. The analysed material was cDNA or gDNA that came from T cells, B-cell-depleted T cells, or PBMCs.

V lost 2 bases to trimming and J lost 8 bases; unmatched junction nucleotides: 6. From germline, CDR1 is SGHTA and CDR2 FQGTGA. The CDR3 runs to 15 residues. The J gene is TRBJ2-1, the V gene TRBV7-3; 10 bases map to TRBD1. Material for sequencing was peripheral blood. The sequence was collected from an elderly man with acute or convalescent COVID-19. The CDR3, as DNA: TGTGCCAGCAGCTTACGACAGGGGGCAGGGGATGAGCAGTTCTTC. Translation gives CASSLRQGAGDEQFF.